The 19 T cell receptor beta chains listed next were all sequenced from one sample in a study of T cells in narcolepsy. Using immunoSEQ multiplex PCR, the repertoire was profiled, and TCRdb retains in-frame clones only, with some absent. The table has 28,000 or so clones, approximately 80% seen once. Material: CD45RA- memory CD4+ T cells from PBMCs. These receptor sequences come from a human donor with narcolepsy.

This clone qualifies as medium-sized. V gene TRBV7-9 combines with J gene TRBJ1-5, with D possibly matching TRBD1 (5 bases). Trimming stripped 4 bases from V and 4 bases from J, with 8 bases between. Germline values: CDR1 SEHNR, CDR2 FQNEAQ (reference sequence). The CDR3 loop spans 13 amino acids. CDR3 bases: TGTGCCAGCAGCTCGGACACTAATCAGCCCCAGCATTTT. It translates to CASSSDTNQPQHF. Filled out from reference TRBV7-9 and TRBJ1-5, the complete variable domain reads DTGVSQNPRHKITKRGQNVTFRCDPISEHNRLYWYRQTLGQGPEFLTYFQNEAQLEKSRLLSDRFSAERPKGSFSTLEIQRTEQGDSAMYLCASSSDTNQPQHFGDGTRLSIL.

V and J are TRBV20-1 and TRBJ2-7; TRBD1 is a possible D gene (6 bases). The CDR3 contains 11 residues. The V end was cut by 3 bases, the J end by 4 bases, with 7 bases between. The germline gives CDR1 DFQATT, CDR2 SNEGSKA (reference sequence). CDR3 sequence (DNA): TGCAGTGCTAGGACAGGTTACGAGCAGTACTTC. Translating it yields CSARTGYEQYF.

The chain recombines TRBV28 with TRBJ2-6; D unclear. Germline V CDR1 and CDR2: MDHEN, SYDVKM. The CDR3 loop spans 14 amino acids. Trimming shortened V by 1 base and J by 4 bases, and 5 bases separated the two germline ends. The CDR3 region is CASSLSAGANVLTF. The CDR3 bases are TGTGCCAGCAGTTTATCAGCCGGGGCCAACGTCCTGACTTTC.

A few counts support this clone. This chain links TRBV27 with TRBJ1-6; D is uncertain. The CDR3 consists of 15 residues. V was clipped by 5 bases and J by 0 bases, with 8 bases between them. CDR1 and CDR2 from the germline V gene are MNHEY and SMNVEV (reference sequence). Here the CDR3 DNA reads TGTGCCAGCAGTCCAGAGAGCTCCTATAATTCACCCCTCCACTTT. Translated, it gives CASSPESSYNSPLHF.

This rearrangement joins TRBV30 to TRBJ2-5; D perhaps matches TRBD2 (5 bases). Per germline, CDR1 GTSNPN and CDR2 SVGIG (reference sequence). Trimming took 4 bases from V and 1 from J, leaving 10 bases between them. The CDR3 sequence is 13 residues long. CDR3 loop: CAWTPSSQETQYF. CDR3 in DNA: TGTGCCTGGACCCCTAGCAGCCAAGAGACCCAGTACTTC.

This clone occurred a few times. The V call is TRBV6-1, the J call TRBJ1-2, with 8 bases matching TRBD1. Per the germline V gene, CDR1 is MNHNS and CDR2 is SASEGT. This CDR3 contains 15 residues. The J segment lost 7 bases and the V segment lost 5 bases, leaving 12 bases of the junction unmatched. The CDR3 spells CASSQQGQGIIGYTF. CDR3 DNA: TGTGCCAGCAGTCAGCAAGGACAGGGTATAATTGGCTACACCTTC.

This clone came up a few times. The V and J genes are TRBV28 and TRBJ1-2, with a weak D call TRBD1 (5 bases). Germline assignment: CDR1 MDHEN and CDR2 SYDVKM. Trimming pared 5 bases from V and 8 bases from J, leaving 15 bases between. The CDR3 has 13 residues. This CDR3 reads CASSHNQGGGYTF. The DNA of the CDR3 is TGTGCCAGCAGTCATAATCAGGGAGGCGGCTACACCTTC.

J is TRBJ1-4 and V is TRBV5-8, with D possibly TRBD1 on 6 matching bases. V lost 3 bases to trimming and J lost 6 bases, with 9 bases between them. The V gene's germline CDR1 is SGHTS and CDR2 YDEGEE. There are 13 residues in the CDR3. This CDR3 reads CASSWDIYEKLFF. The CDR3 coding sequence is TGTGCCAGCAGCTGGGACATTTATGAAAAACTGTTTTTT.

V usage is TRBV13 and J usage is TRBJ1-2; a possible D gene is TRBD1 (6 bases). V was shortened by 2 bases and J by 8 bases, with 15 bases between the two germline ends. This CDR3 is 14 amino acids long. The germline V gene encodes CDR1 PRHDT and CDR2 FYEKMQ (reference sequence). CDR3 nucleotide sequence: TGTGCCAGCAGCTTACCCAGGGGAGTTGAGGGCTACACCTTC. Translated, it gives CASSLPRGVEGYTF.

This chain uses TRBV4-1 with TRBJ1-4; TRBD1 agrees at 9 bases. CDR3 length equals 15 residues. Trimming took 4 bases from V and 8 from J; bases not matched to a gene: 8. Germline CDR1 is MGHRA and CDR2 is YSYEKL. The CDR3 DNA follows: TGCGCCAGCAGCCTCCCGGGACAGGGAAGCGAAAAACTGTTTTTT. It encodes CASSLPGQGSEKLFF.

In its sample, this clone ranks as medium-sized. The rearrangement links TRBV2 to TRBJ2-2; maybe TRBD2 (6 bases). CDR1 and CDR2 (germline): SNHLY, FYNNEI. The CDR3 extends over 15 amino acids. Trimming pared 4 bases from V and 1 base from J, leaving 10 bases between. The CDR3 sequence is CASSGAGRNTGELFF. The CDR3 coding sequence is TGTGCCAGCAGTGGGGCGGGAAGGAACACCGGGGAGCTGTTTTTT.

The V and J genes are TRBV7-2 and TRBJ2-3; 10 positions match TRBD2. J lost 6 bases, V lost 1 base, and 10 bases had no gene match. In germline, CDR1 is SGHTA, CDR2 FQGNSA. The CDR3 totals 17 residues. CDR3 loop: CASSLDSGGPHTDTQYF. In nucleotides, the CDR3 is TGTGCCAGCAGCTTAGATAGCGGGGGGCCCCATACGGATACGCAGTATTTT.

The chain employs TRBV27 and TRBJ2-7; 9 bases line up with TRBD1. The CDR3 has 16 residues. Trimming cost V 6 bases and J 6 bases; bases outside gene matches: 15. Germline V gene sequence: CDR1 MNHEY, CDR2 SMNVEV (reference sequence). The chain's CDR3 is CASSRTARDRVGEQYF. CDR3 nucleotides: TGTGCCAGCAGCCGGACCGCCCGGGACAGGGTGGGCGAGCAGTACTTC.

This chain connects TRBV9 to TRBJ2-3; 11 nucleotides agree with TRBD2. Germline values: CDR1 SGDLS, CDR2 YYNGEE. CDR3 length: 16 amino acids. The ends lost 1 base at V and 3 bases at J; junction bases unmatched: 4. CDR3 loop: CASSVQLAGATDTQYF. CDR3 coding DNA: TGTGCCAGCAGCGTACAACTAGCGGGAGCGACAGATACGCAGTATTTT. The complete variable domain, with remaining parts taken from reference TRBV9 and TRBJ2-3, reads DSGVTQTPKHLITATGQRVTLRCSPRSGDLSVYWYQQSLDQGLQFLIQYYNGEERAKGNILERFSAQQFPDLHSELNLSSLELGDSALYFCASSVQLAGATDTQYFGPGTRLTVL.

The sample holds a few counts of this clone. The chain uses TRBV2 and TRBJ1-1; D is uncertain. Trimming stripped 4 bases from V and 6 bases from J, with 6 bases between. Germline assignment: CDR1 SNHLY and CDR2 FYNNEI. The CDR3 loop spans 11 amino acids. CDR3 residues: CASSVDSEAFF. CDR3 sequence (DNA): TGTGCCAGCAGTGTGGACTCTGAAGCTTTCTTT. Based on the CDR3 plus reference TRBV2 and TRBJ1-1, the full variable domain is EPEVTQTPSHQVTQMGQEVILRCVPISNHLYFYWYRQILGQKVEFLVSFYNNEISEKSEIFDDQFSVERPDGSNFTLKIRSTKLEDSAMYFCASSVDSEAFFGQGTRLTVV.

The chain combines TRBV28 with TRBJ2-7; 8 positions agree with TRBD1. This CDR3 has 13 amino acids. V shed 4 bases and J 9 bases; nucleotides not matched to a gene: 8. CDR1 MDHEN and CDR2 SYDVKM come from the germline V gene. CDR3 coding DNA: TGTGCCAGCAGTTCTCCTAACAGGGGGACGCAGTACTTC. It specifies CASSSPNRGTQYF.

The V gene is TRBV5-1, the J gene TRBJ2-5; 7 bases fit TRBD1. The J call may be incorrect, as the DNA end agrees better with TRBJ2-7. The CDR3 loop spans 15 amino acids. Germline-derived CDR1 and CDR2 are SGHRS and YFSETQ. CDR3 sequence: CASSLGQGRVHEQYF. As DNA, the CDR3 is TGCGCCAGCAGCTTGGGACAGGGAAGAGTCCACGAGCAGTACTTC.

This sequence joins TRBV6-1 and TRBJ2-7, with D possibly matching TRBD1 (6 bases). The germline V gene encodes CDR1 MNHNS and CDR2 SASEGT. The CDR3 totals 11 residues. Trimming removed 8 bases at V and 5 bases at J, with 10 bases between. The CDR3 protein is CASRKGDEQYF. The DNA of the CDR3 is TGTGCCAGCCGCAAGGGGGACGAGCAGTACTTC.

This chain uses TRBV29-1 with TRBJ1-1; D is unclear. V was cut by 4 bases and J by 4 bases, with 16 bases left in between. The CDR3 spans 14 residues. Germline assignment: CDR1 SQVTM and CDR2 ANQGSEA. CDR3 sequence (DNA): TGCAGCGTTGCCGACCCCCCAGTGGGCACTGAAGCTTTCTTT. Encoded protein: CSVADPPVGTEAFF.